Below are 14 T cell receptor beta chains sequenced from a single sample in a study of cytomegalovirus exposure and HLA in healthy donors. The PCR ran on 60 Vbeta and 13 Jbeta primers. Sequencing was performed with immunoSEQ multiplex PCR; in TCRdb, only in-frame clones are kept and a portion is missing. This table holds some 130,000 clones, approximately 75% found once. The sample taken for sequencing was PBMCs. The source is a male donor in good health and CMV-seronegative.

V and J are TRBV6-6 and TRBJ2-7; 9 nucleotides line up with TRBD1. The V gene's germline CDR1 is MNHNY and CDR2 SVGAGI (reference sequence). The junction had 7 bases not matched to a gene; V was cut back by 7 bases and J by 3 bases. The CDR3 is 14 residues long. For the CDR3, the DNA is TGTGCCAGCATACCGGGACAGGGCATCTACGAGCAGTACTTC. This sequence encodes CASIPGQGIYEQYF.

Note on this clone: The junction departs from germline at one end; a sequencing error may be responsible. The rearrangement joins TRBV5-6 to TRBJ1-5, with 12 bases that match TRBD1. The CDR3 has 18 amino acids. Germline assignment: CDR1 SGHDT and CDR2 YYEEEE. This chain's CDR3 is CASSLGTGGLRSNQPRHF. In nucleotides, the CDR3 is TGTGCCAGCAGCCTCGGGACAGGGGGCCTGAGGAGCAATCAGCCCCGGCATTTT.

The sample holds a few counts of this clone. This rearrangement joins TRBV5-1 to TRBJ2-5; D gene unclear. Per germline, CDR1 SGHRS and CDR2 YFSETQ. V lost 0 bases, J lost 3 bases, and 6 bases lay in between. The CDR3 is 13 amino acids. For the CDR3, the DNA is TGCGCCAGCAGCTTGGGTCGGGAAGAGACCCAGTACTTC. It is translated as CASSLGREETQYF.

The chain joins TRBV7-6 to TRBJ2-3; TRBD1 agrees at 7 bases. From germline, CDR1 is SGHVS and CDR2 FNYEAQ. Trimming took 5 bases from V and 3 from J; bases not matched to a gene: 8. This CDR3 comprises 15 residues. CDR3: CASSRGQDPTDTQYF. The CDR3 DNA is TGTGCCAGCAGCCGAGGACAGGATCCTACAGATACGCAGTATTTT.

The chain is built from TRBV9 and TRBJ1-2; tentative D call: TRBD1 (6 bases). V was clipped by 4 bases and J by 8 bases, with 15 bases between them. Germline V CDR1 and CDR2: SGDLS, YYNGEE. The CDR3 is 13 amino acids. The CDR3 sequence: CASSQGILSGYTF. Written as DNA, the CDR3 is TGTGCCAGCAGCCAGGGGATTCTGAGCGGCTACACCTTC.

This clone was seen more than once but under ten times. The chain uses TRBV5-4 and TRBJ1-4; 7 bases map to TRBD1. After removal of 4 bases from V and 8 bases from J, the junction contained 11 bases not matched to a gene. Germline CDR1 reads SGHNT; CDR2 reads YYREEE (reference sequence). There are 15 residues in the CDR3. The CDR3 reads CASSPTGQGGEKLFF. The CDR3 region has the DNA TGTGCCAGCAGCCCGACGGGCCAGGGGGGAGAAAAACTGTTTTTT.

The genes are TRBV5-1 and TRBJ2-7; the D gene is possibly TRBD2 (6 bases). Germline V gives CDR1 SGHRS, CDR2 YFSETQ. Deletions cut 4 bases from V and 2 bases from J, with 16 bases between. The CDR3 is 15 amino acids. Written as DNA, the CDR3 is TGCGCCAGCAGCCTTACCGGACCGGGGGCCTACGAGCAGTACTTC. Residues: CASSLTGPGAYEQYF.

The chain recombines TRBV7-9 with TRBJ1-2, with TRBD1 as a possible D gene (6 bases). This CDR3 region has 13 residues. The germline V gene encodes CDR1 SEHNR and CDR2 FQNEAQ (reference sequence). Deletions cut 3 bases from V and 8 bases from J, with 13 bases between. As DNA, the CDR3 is TGTGCCAGCAGCTTTGGGGGGGCGCGGGGCTACACCTTC. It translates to CASSFGGARGYTF.

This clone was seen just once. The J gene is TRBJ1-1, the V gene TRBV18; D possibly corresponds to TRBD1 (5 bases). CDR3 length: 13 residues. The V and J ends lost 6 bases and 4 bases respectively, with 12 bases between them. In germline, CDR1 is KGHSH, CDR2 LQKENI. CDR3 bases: TGTGCCAGCTCCCCCGAACAGGTCACTGAAGCTTTCTTT. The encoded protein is CASSPEQVTEAFF. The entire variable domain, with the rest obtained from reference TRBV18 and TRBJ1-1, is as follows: NAGVMQNPRHLVRRRGQEARLRCSPMKGHSHVYWYRQLPEEGLKFMVYLQKENIIDESGMPKERFSAEFPKEGPSILRIQQVVRGDSAAYFCASSPEQVTEAFFGQGTRLTVV.

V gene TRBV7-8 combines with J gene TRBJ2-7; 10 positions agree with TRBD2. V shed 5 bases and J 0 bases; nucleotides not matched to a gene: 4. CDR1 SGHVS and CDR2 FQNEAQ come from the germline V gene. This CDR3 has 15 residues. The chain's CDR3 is CASSPGTSDSYEQYF. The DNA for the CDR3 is TGTGCCAGCAGCCCCGGGACTAGCGACTCCTACGAGCAGTACTTC.

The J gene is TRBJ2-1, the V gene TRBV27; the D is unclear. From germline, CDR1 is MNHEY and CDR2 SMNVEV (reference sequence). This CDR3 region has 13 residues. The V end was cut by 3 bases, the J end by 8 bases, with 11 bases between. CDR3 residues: CASSFGLVDEQFF. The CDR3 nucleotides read TGTGCCAGCAGTTTCGGCCTAGTGGATGAGCAGTTCTTC.

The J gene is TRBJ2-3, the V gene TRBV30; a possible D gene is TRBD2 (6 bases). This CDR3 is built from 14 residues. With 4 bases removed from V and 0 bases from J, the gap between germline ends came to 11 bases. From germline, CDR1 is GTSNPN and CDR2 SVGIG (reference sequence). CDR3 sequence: CAWKAGTSTDTQYF. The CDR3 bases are TGTGCCTGGAAGGCGGGGACTAGCACAGATACGCAGTATTTT.

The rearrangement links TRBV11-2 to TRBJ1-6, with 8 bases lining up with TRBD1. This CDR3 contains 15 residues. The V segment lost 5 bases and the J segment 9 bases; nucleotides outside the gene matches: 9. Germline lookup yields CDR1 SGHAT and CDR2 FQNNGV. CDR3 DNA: TGTGCCAGCAGCCAAGGACAGGGTCCACCTTCACCCCTCCACTTT. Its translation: CASSQGQGPPSPLHF.

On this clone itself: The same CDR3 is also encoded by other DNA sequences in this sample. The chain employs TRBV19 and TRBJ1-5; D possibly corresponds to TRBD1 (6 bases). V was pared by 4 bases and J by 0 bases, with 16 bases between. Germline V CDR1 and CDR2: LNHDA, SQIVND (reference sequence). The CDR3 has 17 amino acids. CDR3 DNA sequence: TGTGCCAGTAGTACCCGGGACACCCCGTATAGCAATCAGCCCCAGCATTTT. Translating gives CASSTRDTPYSNQPQHF.